These 7 T cell receptor beta chains originate from one sample sequenced in a study of early T cells in non-severe SARS-CoV-2 infection. MiXCR was run by TCRdb on the 5' RACE reads, yielding one entry per CDR3 protein. The sample holds 20,000 to 25,000 distinct CDR3 sequences, around 4.6% seen once. Sequenced input: whole blood. The receptors derive from an adult who was a healthcare worker with PCR-confirmed SARS-CoV-2 infection or an uninfected control (not recorded which).

This clonotype was seen many times. The CDR3 spells CSVVGDTQYF. The CDR3, as DNA: TGCAGCGTTGTGGGCGATACGCAGTATTTT. The genes are TRBV29-1 and TRBJ2-3; D ambiguous. The germline gives CDR1 SQVTM, CDR2 ANQGSEA. CDR3 size: 10 residues. The germline V and J ends were trimmed by 4 bases and 6 bases, with 5 bases remaining between them.

The chain employs TRBV4-3 and TRBJ2-7, with TRBD2 identical over 12 bases. The trim removed 0 bases at V and 6 bases at J, leaving 3 bases unmatched. This CDR3 is built from 15 residues. Per the germline V gene, CDR1 is LGHNA and CDR2 is YSLEER. CDR3 coding DNA: TGCGCCAGCAGCCAAGAAACTAGCGGGGGGACCGAGCAGTACTTC. Amino acids: CASSQETSGGTEQYF.

This clonotype was detected a few times. The J gene is TRBJ1-1, the V gene TRBV20-1; D unresolved. Per the germline V gene, CDR1 is DFQATT and CDR2 is SNEGSKA (reference sequence). Trimming removed 5 bases at V and 1 base at J, with 5 bases between. This CDR3 is 11 amino acids long. The CDR3 is CSALPNTEAFF. The CDR3 region has the DNA TGCAGTGCTTTACCGAACACTGAAGCTTTCTTT.

The sample holds many counts of this clonotype. The chain couples TRBV11-1 to TRBJ2-7; D tentatively fits TRBD1 or TRBD2 (5 bases each). This CDR3 has 16 amino acids. CDR1 is SGHAT, CDR2 FQDESV, per germline (reference sequence). V was cut by 1 base and J by 0 bases, with 13 bases left in between. The DNA for the CDR3 is TGTGCCAGCAGCTTAGTTCGAGGGGTTAGCTCCTACGAGCAGTACTTC. The encoded protein is CASSLVRGVSSYEQYF.

This clonotype was seen a handful of times. V is TRBV18 and J is TRBJ2-3; 11 bases align to TRBD2. The V segment lost 0 bases and the J segment 3 bases; nucleotides outside the gene matches: 5. The CDR3 extends over 17 amino acids. Germline lookup yields CDR1 KGHSH and CDR2 LQKENI. CDR3 loop: CASSPPSASGGTDTQYF. The CDR3 DNA reads as TGTGCCAGCTCACCACCGTCGGCTAGCGGGGGGACAGATACGCAGTATTTT.

This clonotype was recorded at least ten times. The chain employs TRBV7-6 and TRBJ2-6, with D hard to call. Germline CDR1 reads SGHVS; CDR2 reads FNYEAQ. The CDR3 has 15 residues. V was trimmed by 5 bases and J by 0 bases, leaving 8 bases between them. The CDR3 DNA reads as TGTGCCAGCAGCCCGCCCGACTCTGGGGCCAACGTCCTGACTTTC. Residues: CASSPPDSGANVLTF.

This clonotype was observed a handful of times. J is TRBJ1-6 and V is TRBV12-2. TRBV12-2 constitutes a pseudogene. The CDR3 has 14 amino acids. The CDR3 protein is CASRLAMGRRTLHF. The DNA of the CDR3 is TGTGCAAGTCGCTTAGCCATGGGCCGGCGGACCCTCCACTTT.